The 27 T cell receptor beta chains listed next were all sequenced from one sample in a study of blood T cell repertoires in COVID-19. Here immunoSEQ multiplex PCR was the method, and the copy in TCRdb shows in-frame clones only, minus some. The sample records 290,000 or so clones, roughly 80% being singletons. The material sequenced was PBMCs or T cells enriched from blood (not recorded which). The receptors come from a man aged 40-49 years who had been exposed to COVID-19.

In nucleotides, the CDR3 is TGTGCCAGCAGTTACTCGACAGAGACTAGCACAGATACGCAGTATTTT. Its translation is CASSYSTETSTDTQYF. This rearrangement joins TRBV6-6 to TRBJ2-3; possible D gene TRBD1, 5 bases. Trimming cost V 0 bases and J 0 bases, with 10 bases left between them. CDR3 size: 16 residues. Germline loops: CDR1 MNHNY, CDR2 SVGAGI (reference sequence).

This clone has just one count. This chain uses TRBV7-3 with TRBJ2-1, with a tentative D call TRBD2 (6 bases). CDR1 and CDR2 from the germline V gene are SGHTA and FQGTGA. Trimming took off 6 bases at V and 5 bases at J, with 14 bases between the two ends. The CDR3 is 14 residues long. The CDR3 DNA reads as TGTGCCAGCAGTCCAAGGACTAAAAACAATGAGCAGTTCTTC. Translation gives CASSPRTKNNEQFF.

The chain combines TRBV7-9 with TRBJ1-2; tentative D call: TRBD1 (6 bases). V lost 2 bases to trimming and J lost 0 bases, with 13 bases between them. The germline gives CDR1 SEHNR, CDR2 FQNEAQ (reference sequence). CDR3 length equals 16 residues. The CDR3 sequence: CASSLSGVPSNYGYTF. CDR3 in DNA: TGTGCCAGCAGCTTATCAGGGGTCCCCTCTAACTATGGCTACACCTTC.

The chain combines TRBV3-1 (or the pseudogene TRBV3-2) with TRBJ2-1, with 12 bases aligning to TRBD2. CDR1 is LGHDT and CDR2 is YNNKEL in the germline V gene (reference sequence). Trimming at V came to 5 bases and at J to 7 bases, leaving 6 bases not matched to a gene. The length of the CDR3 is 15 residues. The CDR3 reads CASSSSGRVYNEQFF. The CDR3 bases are TGTGCCAGCAGCTCTAGCGGGAGGGTTTATAATGAGCAGTTCTTC.

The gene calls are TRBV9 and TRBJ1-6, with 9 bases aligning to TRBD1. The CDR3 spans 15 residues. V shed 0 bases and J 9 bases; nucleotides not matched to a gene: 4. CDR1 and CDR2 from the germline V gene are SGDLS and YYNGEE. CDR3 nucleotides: TGTGCCAGCAGCGTAGAAACAGGGGGCAGTTCACCCCTCCACTTT. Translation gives CASSVETGGSSPLHF.

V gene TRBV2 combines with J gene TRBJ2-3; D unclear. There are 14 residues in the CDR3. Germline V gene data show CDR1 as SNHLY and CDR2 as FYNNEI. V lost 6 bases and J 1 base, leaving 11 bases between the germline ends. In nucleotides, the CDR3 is TGTGCCAGCAGAGCCGATATAGGCACAGATACGCAGTATTTT. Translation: CASRADIGTDTQYF.

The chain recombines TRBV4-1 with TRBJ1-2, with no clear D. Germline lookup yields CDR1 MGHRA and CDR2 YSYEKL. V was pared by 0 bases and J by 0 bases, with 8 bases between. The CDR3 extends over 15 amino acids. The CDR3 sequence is CASSQDGRTNYGYTF. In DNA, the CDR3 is TGCGCCAGCAGCCAAGACGGCAGGACTAACTATGGCTACACCTTC.

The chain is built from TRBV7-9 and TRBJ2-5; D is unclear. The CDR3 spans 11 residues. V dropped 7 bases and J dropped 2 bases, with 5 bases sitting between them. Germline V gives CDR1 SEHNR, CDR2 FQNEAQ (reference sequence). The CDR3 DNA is TGTGCCAGCAACCGGCAAGAGACCCAGTACTTC. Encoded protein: CASNRQETQYF.

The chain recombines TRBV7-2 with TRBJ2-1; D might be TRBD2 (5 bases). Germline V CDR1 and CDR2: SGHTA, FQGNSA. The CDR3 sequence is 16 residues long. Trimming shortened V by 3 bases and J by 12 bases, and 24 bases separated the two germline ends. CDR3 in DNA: TGTGCCAGCAGCTTGGCGCCGACCGCGGCGGGCACCCCGCAGTTCTTC. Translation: CASSLAPTAAGTPQFF.

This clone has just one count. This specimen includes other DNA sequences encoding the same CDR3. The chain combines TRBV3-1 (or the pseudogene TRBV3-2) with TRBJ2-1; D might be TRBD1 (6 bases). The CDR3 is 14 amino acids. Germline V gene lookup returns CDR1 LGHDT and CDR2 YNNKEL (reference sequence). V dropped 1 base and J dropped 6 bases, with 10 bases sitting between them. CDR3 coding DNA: TGTGCCAGCAGCCAAGGTGTGGGGGCCAATGAGCAGTTCTTC. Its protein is CASSQGVGANEQFF.

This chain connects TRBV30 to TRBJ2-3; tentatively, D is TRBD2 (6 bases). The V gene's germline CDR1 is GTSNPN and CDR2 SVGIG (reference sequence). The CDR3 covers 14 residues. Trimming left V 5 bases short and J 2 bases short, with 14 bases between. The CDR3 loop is CAWSWAGYTDTQYF. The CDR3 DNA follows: TGTGCCTGGTCTTGGGCGGGGTACACAGATACGCAGTATTTT. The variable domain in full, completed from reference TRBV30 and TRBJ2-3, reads SQTIHQWPATLVQPVGSPLSLECTVEGTSNPNLYWYRQAAGRGLQLLFYSVGIGQISSEVPQNLSASRPQDRQFILSSKKLLLSDSGFYLCAWSWAGYTDTQYFGPGTRLTVL.

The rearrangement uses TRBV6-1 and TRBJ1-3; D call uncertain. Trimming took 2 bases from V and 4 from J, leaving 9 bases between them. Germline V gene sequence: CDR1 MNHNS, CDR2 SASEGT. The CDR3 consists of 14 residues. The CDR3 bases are TGTGCCAGCAGTGAATTGGCGCGGGGAAACACCATATATTTT. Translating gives CASSELARGNTIYF.

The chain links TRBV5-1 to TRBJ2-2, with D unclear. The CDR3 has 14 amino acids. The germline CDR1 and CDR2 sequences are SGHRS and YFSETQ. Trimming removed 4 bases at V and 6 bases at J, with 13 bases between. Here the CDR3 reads CASSTKASPGELFF. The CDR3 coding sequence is TGCGCCAGCAGCACGAAGGCTAGTCCCGGGGAGCTGTTTTTT.

This CDR3 reads CASSTRDRITGELFF. The CDR3 DNA reads TGTGCCAGCAGCACCCGGGACAGAATCACCGGGGAGCTGTTTTTT. The J gene is TRBJ2-2, the V gene TRBV7-9, with 7 bases matching TRBD1. The germline CDR1 and CDR2 sequences are SEHNR and FQNEAQ (reference sequence). V lost 5 bases and J lost 4; bases outside the gene matches: 7. The CDR3 has 15 amino acids.

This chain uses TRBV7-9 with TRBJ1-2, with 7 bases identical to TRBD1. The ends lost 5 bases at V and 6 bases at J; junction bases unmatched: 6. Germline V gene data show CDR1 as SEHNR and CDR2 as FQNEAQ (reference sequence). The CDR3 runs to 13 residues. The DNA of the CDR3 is TGTGCCAGCAGCCGTGAACAGGGGCATGGCTACACCTTC. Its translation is CASSREQGHGYTF.

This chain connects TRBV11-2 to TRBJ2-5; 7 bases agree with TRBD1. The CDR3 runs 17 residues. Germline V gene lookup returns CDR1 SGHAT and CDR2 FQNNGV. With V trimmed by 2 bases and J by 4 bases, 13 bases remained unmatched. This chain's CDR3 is CASSLKSSTGLRETQYF. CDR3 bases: TGTGCCAGCAGCTTAAAGTCCTCGACAGGGTTGAGAGAGACCCAGTACTTC.

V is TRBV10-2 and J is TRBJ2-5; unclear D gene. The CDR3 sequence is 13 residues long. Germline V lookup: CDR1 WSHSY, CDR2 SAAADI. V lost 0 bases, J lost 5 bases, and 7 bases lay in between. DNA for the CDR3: TGCGCCAGCAGTGAGTCGAGCTGGGAGACCCAGTACTTC. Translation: CASSESSWETQYF.

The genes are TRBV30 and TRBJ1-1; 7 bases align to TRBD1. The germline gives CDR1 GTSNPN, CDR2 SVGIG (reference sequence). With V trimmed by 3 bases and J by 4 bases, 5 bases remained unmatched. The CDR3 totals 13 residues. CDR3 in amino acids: CAWRTDRATEAFF. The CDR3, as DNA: TGTGCCTGGAGGACTGACAGGGCCACTGAAGCTTTCTTT.

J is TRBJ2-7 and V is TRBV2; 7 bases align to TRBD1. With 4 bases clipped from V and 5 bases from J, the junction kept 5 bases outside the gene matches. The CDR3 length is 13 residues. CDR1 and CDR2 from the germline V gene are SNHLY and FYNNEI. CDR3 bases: TGTGCCAGCAGTGGCGACAGGGAGAACGAGCAGTACTTC. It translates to CASSGDRENEQYF.

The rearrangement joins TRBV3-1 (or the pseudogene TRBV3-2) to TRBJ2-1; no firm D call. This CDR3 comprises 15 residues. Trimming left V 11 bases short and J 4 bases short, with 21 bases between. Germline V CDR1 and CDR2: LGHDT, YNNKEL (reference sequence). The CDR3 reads CAASVGSTSYNEQFF. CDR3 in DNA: TGTGCCGCCTCCGTGGGTAGCACAAGTTACAATGAGCAGTTCTTC.

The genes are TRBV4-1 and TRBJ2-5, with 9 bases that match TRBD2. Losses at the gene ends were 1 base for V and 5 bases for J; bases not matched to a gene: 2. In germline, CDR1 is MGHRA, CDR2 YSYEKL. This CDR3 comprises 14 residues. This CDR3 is CASSQVAGVETQYF. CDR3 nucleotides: TGCGCCAGCAGCCAAGTAGCGGGGGTTGAGACCCAGTACTTC.

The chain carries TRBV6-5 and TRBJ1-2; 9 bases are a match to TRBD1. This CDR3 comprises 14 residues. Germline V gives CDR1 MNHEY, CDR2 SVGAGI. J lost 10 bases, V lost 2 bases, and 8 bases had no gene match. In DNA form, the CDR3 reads TGTGCCAGCAGTTACCTCTTGGACAGGGGTTTCTACACCTTC. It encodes CASSYLLDRGFYTF.

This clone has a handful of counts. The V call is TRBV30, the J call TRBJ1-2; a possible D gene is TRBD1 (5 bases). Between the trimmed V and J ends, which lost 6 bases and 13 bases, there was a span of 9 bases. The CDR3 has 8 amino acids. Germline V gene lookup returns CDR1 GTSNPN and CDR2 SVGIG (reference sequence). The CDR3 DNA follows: TGTGCCTGTTGGGGCGTCACCTTC. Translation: CACWGVTF.

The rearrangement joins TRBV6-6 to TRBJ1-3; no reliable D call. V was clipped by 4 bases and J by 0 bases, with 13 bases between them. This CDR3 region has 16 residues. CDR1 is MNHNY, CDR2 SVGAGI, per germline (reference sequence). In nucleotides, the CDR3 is TGTGCCAGCAGTTCACCGACTGTCGTCTCTGGAAACACCATATATTTT. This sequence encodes CASSSPTVVSGNTIYF.

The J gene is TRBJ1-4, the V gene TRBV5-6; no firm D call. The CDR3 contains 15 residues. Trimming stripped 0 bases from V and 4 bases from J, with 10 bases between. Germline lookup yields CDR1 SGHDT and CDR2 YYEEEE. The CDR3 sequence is CASSLGPQYNEKLFF. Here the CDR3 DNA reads TGTGCCAGCAGCTTGGGCCCCCAGTATAATGAAAAACTGTTTTTT.

The CDR3 sequence is CASGLIAGQASYGYTF. The CDR3 DNA reads as TGTGCTAGTGGTTTGATTGCAGGGCAAGCGTCTTATGGCTACACCTTC. This sequence joins TRBV12-5 and TRBJ1-2; tentative D call: TRBD1 (5 bases). The germline CDR1 and CDR2 sequences are LGHNT and FRNRAP. Trimming took 2 bases from V and 5 from J, leaving 18 bases between them. This CDR3 region has 16 residues.

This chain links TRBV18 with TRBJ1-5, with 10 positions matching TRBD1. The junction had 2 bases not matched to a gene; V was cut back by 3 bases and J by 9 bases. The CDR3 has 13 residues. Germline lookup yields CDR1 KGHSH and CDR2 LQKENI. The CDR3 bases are TGTGCCAGCTCACCGGACAGGGGGTCGCCCCAGCATTTT. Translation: CASSPDRGSPQHF.